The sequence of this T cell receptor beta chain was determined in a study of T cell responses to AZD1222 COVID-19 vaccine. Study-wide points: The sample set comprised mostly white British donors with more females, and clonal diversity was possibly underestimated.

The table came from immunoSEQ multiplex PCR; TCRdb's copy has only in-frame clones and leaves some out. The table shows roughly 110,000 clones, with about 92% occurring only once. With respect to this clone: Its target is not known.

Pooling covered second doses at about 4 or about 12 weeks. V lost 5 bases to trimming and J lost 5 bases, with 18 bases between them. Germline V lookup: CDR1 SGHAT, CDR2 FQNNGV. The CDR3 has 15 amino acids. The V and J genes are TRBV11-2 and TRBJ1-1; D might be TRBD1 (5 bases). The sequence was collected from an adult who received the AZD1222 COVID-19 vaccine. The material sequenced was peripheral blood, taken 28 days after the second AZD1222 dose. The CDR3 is CASSPAFGRGTEAFF. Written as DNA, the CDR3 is TGTGCCAGCAGCCCTGCTTTTGGCCGGGGGACTGAAGCTTTCTTT.